The next 25 T cell receptor beta chains were all read from a single sample in a study of blood T cell repertoires in COVID-19. Libraries were prepared by immunoSEQ multiplex PCR; TCRdb keeps only in-frame clonotypes and omits some of them. The sample has roughly 400,000 clones; nearly 90% are singletons. The material sequenced was PBMCs or T cells enriched from blood (not recorded which). Receptors originate from a woman aged 30 to 39 who had recovered from COVID-19.

The J gene is TRBJ2-7, the V gene TRBV5-1; the match to TRBD1 covers 7 bases. Germline V gives CDR1 SGHRS, CDR2 YFSETQ. The CDR3 is made up of 16 amino acids. The V segment lost 0 bases and the J segment 4 bases; nucleotides outside the gene matches: 10. The CDR3 nucleotides read TGCGCCAGCAGCTTGGGGACAGGATCTTATTTGTACGAGCAGTACTTC. Protein: CASSLGTGSYLYEQYF.

In regard to this clone: Other DNA sequences in the same sample also yield this CDR3. The genes are TRBV28 and TRBJ2-7, with 8 bases lining up with TRBD2. Trimming removed 5 bases from V and 0 bases from J; junction bases left unmatched: 3. This CDR3 region has 14 residues. Germline values: CDR1 MDHEN, CDR2 SYDVKM. The CDR3 loop is CASSTGGVSYEQYF. CDR3 nucleotides: TGTGCCAGCAGTACGGGGGGGGTCTCCTACGAGCAGTACTTC.

This chain links TRBV19 with TRBJ2-7; possibly TRBD1 for D (5 bases). Germline assignment: CDR1 LNHDA and CDR2 SQIVND (reference sequence). This CDR3 spans 13 amino acids. Trimming shortened V by 4 bases and J by 0 bases, and 7 bases separated the two germline ends. The CDR3 bases are TGTGCCAGTAGTAGACAGACCTCCTACGAGCAGTACTTC. As protein: CASSRQTSYEQYF.

Turning to this clone: Other DNA sequences in this sample translate to the same CDR3. The rearrangement links TRBV15 to TRBJ1-3; weak D call: TRBD1 (6 bases). CDR1 is LNHNV, CDR2 YYDKDF, per germline (reference sequence). This CDR3 has 15 amino acids. Trimming took 2 bases from V and 4 from J, leaving 12 bases between them. The CDR3 region is CATSRRQGSGNTIYF. CDR3 nucleotide sequence: TGTGCCACCAGCAGACGGCAGGGGTCCGGAAACACCATATATTTT.

The V and J genes are TRBV7-6 and TRBJ1-6; perhaps TRBD1 as D (5 bases). Looked up from germline, CDR1 is SGHVS and CDR2 is FNYEAQ. V was cut by 5 bases and J by 4 bases, with 12 bases left in between. This CDR3 has 15 amino acids. Here the CDR3 DNA reads TGTGCCAGCAGCAACAGCAGGGCGTATAATTCACCCCTCCACTTT. Protein sequence: CASSNSRAYNSPLHF.

This sequence joins TRBV19 and TRBJ2-1; 7 bases align to TRBD2. Germline trimming cut 1 base from V and 9 bases from J; bases unmatched to any gene: 12. In germline, CDR1 is LNHDA, CDR2 SQIVND (reference sequence). The length of the CDR3 is 16 residues. In DNA, the CDR3 is TGTGCCAGTAGTATAGCCCGCGGGAGAGGTAACAGTGAGCAGTTCTTC. Its protein product is CASSIARGRGNSEQFF.

The gene calls are TRBV6-1 and TRBJ1-1; weak D call: TRBD1 (5 bases). The V end lost 3 bases, the J end lost 11 bases, and 19 bases lay between the germline ends. This CDR3 comprises 14 residues. The germline CDR1 and CDR2 sequences are MNHNS and SASEGT. CDR3 in amino acids: CASSERGGATGAFF. The CDR3 DNA follows: TGTGCCAGCAGTGAGCGGGGGGGAGCGACTGGGGCTTTCTTT.

The chain links TRBV18 to TRBJ1-4, with D maybe TRBD1 (6 bases). The germline CDR1 and CDR2 sequences are KGHSH and LQKENI. Trimming shortened V by 5 bases and J by 6 bases, and 10 bases separated the two germline ends. The CDR3 is made up of 13 amino acids. The CDR3 DNA is TGTGCCAGCTCAGAGAACAGGGATGAAAAACTGTTTTTT. Amino acids: CASSENRDEKLFF.

The rearrangement links TRBV3-1 (or the pseudogene TRBV3-2) to TRBJ2-1; 7 bases fit TRBD2. After removal of 1 base from V and 8 bases from J, the junction contained 11 bases not matched to a gene. CDR3 length: 16 amino acids. Germline V gene data show CDR1 as LGHDT and CDR2 as YNNKEL (reference sequence). The CDR3 region is CASSQGEGWGSHEQFF. The CDR3 region has the DNA TGTGCCAGCAGCCAAGGGGAGGGGTGGGGTAGCCATGAGCAGTTCTTC.

This clone has just a few counts. The V and J genes are TRBV7-8 and TRBJ1-2, with 7 bases fitting TRBD1. The CDR3 spans 15 residues. After removal of 5 bases from V and 8 bases from J, the junction contained 14 bases not matched to a gene. CDR1 is SGHVS and CDR2 is FQNEAQ in the germline V gene. The CDR3 reads CASSPRGDRERGYTF. As DNA, the CDR3 is TGTGCCAGCAGCCCAAGGGGAGACAGGGAAAGAGGCTACACCTTC.

The gene calls are TRBV14 and TRBJ2-7; 8 nucleotides agree with TRBD1. CDR3 size: 15 residues. From germline, CDR1 is SGHDN and CDR2 FVKESK. J was trimmed by 0 bases and V by 5 bases; bases with no gene match: 6. The CDR3 nucleotides read TGTGCCAGCAGCAGGACAGGGACCCTCTCCTACGAGCAGTACTTC. Amino acid sequence: CASSRTGTLSYEQYF. The whole variable domain, filled in from reference TRBV14 and TRBJ2-7, reads EAGVTQFPSHSVIEKGQTVTLRCDPISGHDNLYWYRRVMGKEIKFLLHFVKESKQDESGMPNNRFLAERTGGTYSTLKVQPAELEDSGVYFCASSRTGTLSYEQYFGPGTRLTVT.

The V and J genes are TRBV7-2 and TRBJ1-5, with D possibly matching TRBD1 (6 bases). The length of the CDR3 is 16 residues. Per germline, CDR1 SGHTA and CDR2 FQGNSA. Trimming took off 5 bases at V and 1 base at J, with 15 bases between the two ends. In DNA, the CDR3 is TGTGCCAGCAGCCCGTACAGGGCACGGAGCAATCAGCCCCAGCATTTT. Its protein is CASSPYRARSNQPQHF. Complete variable domain (other parts from reference TRBV7-2 and TRBJ1-5): GAGVSQSPSNKVTEKGKDVELRCDPISGHTALYWYRQSLGQGLEFLIYFQGNSAPDKSGLPSDRFSAERTGGSVSTLTIQRTQQEDSAVYLCASSPYRARSNQPQHFGDGTRLSIL.

The rearrangement links TRBV28 to TRBJ1-5; 10 positions agree with TRBD1. CDR3 length equals 16 residues. The trim removed 6 bases at V and 9 bases at J, leaving 14 bases unmatched. The germline CDR1 and CDR2 sequences are MDHEN and SYDVKM. DNA for the CDR3: TGTGCCAGCAGGAAAACCGGGACAGGGGAGAGAGTGCCCCAGCATTTT. The encoded protein is CASRKTGTGERVPQHF. The variable domain in full, with the rest retrieved from reference TRBV28 and TRBJ1-5, is DVKVTQSSRYLVKRTGEKVFLECVQDMDHENMFWYRQDPGLGLRLIYFSYDVKMKEKGDIPEGYSVSREKKERFSLILESASTNQTSMYLCASRKTGTGERVPQHFGDGTRLSIL.

The chain couples TRBV6-6 to TRBJ1-6; D unresolved. Germline V gene data show CDR1 as MNHNY and CDR2 as SVGAGI (reference sequence). V lost 5 bases and J lost 10, with 15 bases in between. The CDR3 has 14 residues. This CDR3 is CASSRPQVPSPLHF. CDR3 DNA: TGTGCCAGCAGTCGACCCCAGGTACCCTCACCCCTCCACTTT.

The chain is built from TRBV6-5 and TRBJ2-7, with 10 bases fitting TRBD1. CDR1 is MNHEY, CDR2 SVGAGI, per germline. After removal of 8 bases from V and 4 bases from J, the junction contained 8 bases not matched to a gene. CDR3 length equals 14 residues. CDR3 residues: CASQTGGESYEQYF. For the CDR3, the DNA is TGTGCCAGCCAGACAGGGGGCGAATCTTACGAGCAGTACTTC.

The chain employs TRBV5-1 and TRBJ1-1, with a tentative D call TRBD1 (6 bases). V dropped 1 base and J dropped 4 bases, with 11 bases sitting between them. The CDR3 has 14 residues. The germline V gene encodes CDR1 SGHRS and CDR2 YFSETQ. Here the CDR3 reads CASSLWEQGTEAFF. CDR3 DNA: TGCGCCAGCAGCTTGTGGGAACAGGGCACTGAAGCTTTCTTT.

The CDR3 DNA reads TGTGCCATCAGTGAGCCACAGGGCCAGTTCATCCATGAGCAGTTCTTC. Protein: CAISEPQGQFIHEQFF. This sequence joins TRBV10-3 and TRBJ2-1; the D gene is possibly TRBD1 (6 bases). CDR1 ENHRY and CDR2 SYGVKD come from the germline V gene. The CDR3 is 16 amino acids. Between the trimmed V and J ends, which lost 2 bases and 8 bases, there was a span of 19 bases.

The chain recombines TRBV3-1 (or the pseudogene TRBV3-2) with TRBJ1-1, with no clear D. Looked up from germline, CDR1 is LGHDT and CDR2 is YNNKEL (reference sequence). V was shortened by 1 base and J by 1 base, with 7 bases between the two germline ends. This CDR3 is 14 amino acids long. The CDR3 DNA reads as TGTGCCAGCAGCCAAGGTTCAGGGAACACTGAAGCTTTCTTT. Protein sequence: CASSQGSGNTEAFF.

This chain joins TRBV9 and TRBJ2-5; 10 positions match TRBD2. V shed 1 base, J shed 1 base, and the junction held 1 base outside the gene matches. The CDR3 spans 15 residues. Germline V gene data show CDR1 as SGDLS and CDR2 as YYNGEE. In nucleotides, the CDR3 is TGTGCCAGCAGCGTAACTAGCGGGACCCAAGAGACCCAGTACTTC. This encodes CASSVTSGTQETQYF.

V and J are TRBV2 and TRBJ1-1; D not certain. Germline V gene lookup returns CDR1 SNHLY and CDR2 FYNNEI. The V and J ends lost 6 bases and 4 bases respectively, with 9 bases between them. The CDR3 sequence is 12 residues long. Here the CDR3 reads CASRESSTEAFF. DNA for the CDR3: TGTGCCAGCAGGGAGTCGAGCACTGAAGCTTTCTTT. Based on the CDR3 plus reference TRBV2 and TRBJ1-1, the full variable domain is EPEVTQTPSHQVTQMGQEVILRCVPISNHLYFYWYRQILGQKVEFLVSFYNNEISEKSEIFDDQFSVERPDGSNFTLKIRSTKLEDSAMYFCASRESSTEAFFGQGTRLTVV.

The gene calls are TRBV27 and TRBJ1-2; unclear D gene. Germline V lookup: CDR1 MNHEY, CDR2 SMNVEV (reference sequence). CDR3 length equals 15 residues. Trimming removed 5 bases at V and 0 bases at J, with 13 bases between. The CDR3 region is CASSIRWAPNYGYTF. CDR3 sequence (DNA): TGTGCCAGCAGTATCCGGTGGGCCCCTAACTATGGCTACACCTTC.

The gene calls are TRBV7-3 and TRBJ2-3; D may be TRBD2 (6 bases). CDR1 and CDR2 (germline): SGHTA, FQGTGA. The CDR3 loop spans 19 amino acids. With 4 bases removed from V and 3 bases from J, the gap between germline ends came to 26 bases. The CDR3 bases are TGTGCCAGCAGCTCCCGGGGCGTGAGGGGCGGGGTAACGACAGATACGCAGTATTTT. It specifies CASSSRGVRGGVTTDTQYF.

This sequence joins TRBV18 and TRBJ1-1; D gene uncertain. Germline V gene data show CDR1 as KGHSH and CDR2 as LQKENI. The length of the CDR3 is 13 residues. Trimming pared 1 base from V and 2 bases from J, leaving 5 bases between. CDR3 loop: CASSPLSNTEAFF. The CDR3 DNA reads TGTGCCAGCTCACCACTCAGTAACACTGAAGCTTTCTTT.

A few counts support this clone. The gene calls are TRBV18 and TRBJ2-4; tentative D call: TRBD2 (6 bases). The CDR3 contains 15 residues. The V end was cut by 3 bases, the J end by 7 bases, with 16 bases between. Per germline, CDR1 KGHSH and CDR2 LQKENI. This CDR3 reads CASSPRELRANIQYF. The DNA for the CDR3 is TGTGCCAGCTCACCGCGGGAATTGAGGGCGAACATTCAGTACTTC.

The chain has TRBV27 and TRBJ2-1, with TRBD2 matching 10 bases. This CDR3 contains 15 residues. V was pared by 2 bases and J by 10 bases, with 8 bases of the junction left unmatched. Germline lookup yields CDR1 MNHEY and CDR2 SMNVEV (reference sequence). CDR3 in DNA: TGTGCCAGCAGTTTACTAGCGGGGGTTCAGGGGGAGCAGTTCTTC. It is translated as CASSLLAGVQGEQFF.